The 10 T cell receptor beta chains listed next were all sequenced from one sample in a study of shared clonotypes between healthy human individuals. Only in-frame clones appear in the TCRdb table, and some are missing; sequencing was by immunoSEQ multiplex PCR. The table records more than 2 million clones, around 93% of them present only once. CD8 cells regarded as naive lacked CD45RO, were positively chosen for CCR7, and omitted terminally differentiated effector memory CD45RA+ cells. Source material: naive CD8+ T cells from PBMCs. The receptors derive from a man aged 18 to 35 in good health. Some clones in this sample may be carry-over from other donors' samples.

The V and J genes are TRBV7-9 and TRBJ2-5; 7 bases agree with TRBD1. Germline CDR1 reads SEHNR; CDR2 reads FQNEAQ (reference sequence). The CDR3 is made up of 12 amino acids. Unmatched junction bases numbered 3, after V lost 8 bases and J lost 3 bases. CDR3 bases: TGTGCCAGCGCCGGGACAGAAGAGACCCAGTACTTC. It encodes CASAGTEETQYF.

The chain combines TRBV6-5 with TRBJ2-7; TRBD2 aligns across 8 bases. V gave up 0 bases and J gave up 4 bases; unmatched junction bases: 2. This CDR3 contains 14 residues. Germline CDR1 reads MNHEY; CDR2 reads SVGAGI. Written as DNA, the CDR3 is TGTGCCAGCAGTTACTCTAGCGGGAATTACGAGCAGTACTTC. Encoded protein: CASSYSSGNYEQYF.

The J gene is TRBJ2-7, the V gene TRBV7-9, with no clear D. Trimming left V 3 bases short and J 3 bases short, with 12 bases between. CDR3 size: 14 residues. CDR1 and CDR2 (germline): SEHNR, FQNEAQ (reference sequence). The CDR3 loop is CASSLTAGNYEQYF. CDR3 nucleotide sequence: TGTGCCAGCAGCTTGACTGCTGGGAACTACGAGCAGTACTTC.

This chain joins TRBV19 and TRBJ1-1; D might be TRBD1 (6 bases). Germline loops: CDR1 LNHDA, CDR2 SQIVND (reference sequence). This CDR3 is built from 15 residues. V shed 7 bases and J shed 1 base, with 16 bases lying between them. The CDR3 coding sequence is TGTGCCAGTACCCCGACAGCGGGACAGAACACTGAAGCTTTCTTT. This translates into CASTPTAGQNTEAFF.

The chain carries TRBV5-1 and TRBJ2-6; maybe TRBD2 (6 bases). Between the trimmed V and J ends, which lost 4 bases and 0 bases, there was a span of 8 bases. CDR1 SGHRS and CDR2 YFSETQ come from the germline V gene. The CDR3 runs to 15 residues. This chain's CDR3 is CASSAGSSGANVLTF. The CDR3 DNA reads as TGCGCCAGCAGCGCCGGGAGCTCTGGGGCCAACGTCCTGACTTTC.

This clone was recorded once. The gene calls are TRBV27 and TRBJ2-3; D tentatively reads TRBD1 or TRBD2 (5 bases each). V lost 6 bases to trimming and J lost 5 bases, with 18 bases between them. This CDR3 is 15 amino acids long. Germline CDR1 MNHEY, CDR2 SMNVEV (reference sequence). The CDR3: CASRQRGTAGDTQYF. The CDR3 coding sequence is TGTGCCAGCAGACAACGAGGGACGGCGGGAGATACGCAGTATTTT.

In regard to this clone: Other DNA sequences in this sample translate to the same CDR3. The rearrangement links TRBV28 to TRBJ2-7; TRBD2 is a possible D gene (6 bases). Looked up from germline, CDR1 is MDHEN and CDR2 is SYDVKM. The CDR3 totals 12 residues. V was shortened by 5 bases and J by 4 bases, with 9 bases between the two germline ends. CDR3 DNA sequence: TGTGCCAGCAGTCCGGGGGTATACGAGCAGTACTTC. This translates into CASSPGVYEQYF.

V is TRBV7-8 and J is TRBJ2-7; D unclear. The V gene lost 1 base and the J gene lost 0 bases, with 16 bases spanning the gap. Per the germline V gene, CDR1 is SGHVS and CDR2 is FQNEAQ. The CDR3 is 17 amino acids. DNA for the CDR3: TGTGCCAGCAGCTTAGATAGGGCCGGGCCCCGCTCCTACGAGCAGTACTTC. Translating gives CASSLDRAGPRSYEQYF.

As regards this clone: Other DNA sequences in the same sample also yield this CDR3. The chain couples TRBV27 to TRBJ2-7, with 7 positions matching TRBD1. Germline lookup yields CDR1 MNHEY and CDR2 SMNVEV (reference sequence). The CDR3 spans 14 residues. V shed 4 bases and J 4 bases; nucleotides not matched to a gene: 7. This chain's CDR3 is CASSSRDRSYEQYF. CDR3 DNA: TGTGCCAGCAGTTCCCGGGACAGAAGTTACGAGCAGTACTTC.

The J gene is TRBJ1-2, the V gene TRBV7-2; tentatively, D is TRBD1 (5 bases). In germline, CDR1 is SGHTA, CDR2 FQGNSA. V gave up 0 bases and J gave up 9 bases, with 11 bases separating them. This CDR3 region has 13 residues. The CDR3 bases are TGTGCCAGCAGCTTAGCAGGGGAGGAGAGCTACACCTTC. This encodes CASSLAGEESYTF.